Here is one T cell receptor (beta chain) with its context. The data derive from a study of blood T cell repertoires in COVID-19. Overall study context: Sources were T cells, B-cell-depleted T cells, or PBMCs; the material itself was cDNA or gDNA.

Measured with immunoSEQ multiplex PCR; TCRdb has only the in-frame clones, and not every one. The sample yields about 210,000 clones, about 85% seen once. This receptor was taken from a man aged 35-49 years with acute or convalescent COVID-19. The source material was peripheral blood.

The CDR3 reads CASSIVRTGTGELFF. The CDR3 region has the DNA TGTGCCAGTAGTATAGTGAGGACAGGGACCGGGGAGCTGTTTTTT. V usage is TRBV19 and J usage is TRBJ2-2; the match to TRBD1 covers 8 bases. V lost 1 base, J lost 5 bases, and 3 bases stayed unmatched. The CDR3 length is 15 residues. Germline lookup yields CDR1 LNHDA and CDR2 SQIVND (reference sequence).